What follows describes a single T cell receptor beta chain. Its target antigen remains unknown. No per-base quality is available; no much larger clone lies one base away. V gives up 6 bases and J gives up 0 bases, and the segment between their germline ends measures 9 bases. For CDR1 and CDR2, the germline V gene lists MNHEY and SVGAGI. There are 14 amino acids in the CDR3, from cysteine to phenylalanine inclusive. Of all the DNA, just the CDR3 is kept, 42 bases in frame from base 1. Ficoll-Paque density gradient centrifugation was used to isolate PBMCs. This sample is part of a study of T-cell memory formation after mild COVID-19 (dated by TCRdb to the early 2020s). At the level of the whole study: TCR sequence clusters from the two donors were largely donor specific. Two young, previously healthy adult volunteers, one female and one male, were included in the cohort. Longitudinal TCRalpha and TCRbeta repertoire sequencing tracked T-cell clones expanding and contracting after mild COVID-19 in two donors. The investigation overall reported the following: Only a couple of mild cases were covered by the study, and larger cohorts that include severe cases with pre-infection samples were considered necessary. SARS-CoV-2 specificity of the second-wave clones peaking on day 37 was not confirmed. The detection of some responding clones in pre-infection memory suggests that pre-existing cross-reactive memory T cells joined the SARS-CoV-2 response. Contracting CD4+ clones were found mainly in CM and EM memory subsets, while CD8+ clones were enriched in EMRA. Clones that contracted from day 15 to 85 showed balanced CD4/CD8 phenotypes, whereas a second wave of clones that expanded from day 15 to 37 leaned towards CD4+.

Sequencing used an Illumina NovaSeq 6000. cDNA libraries for TCRalpha and TCRbeta were prepared by 5'RACE using constant-segment primers, with sample barcodes and unique molecular identifiers added. RNA was extracted from every sample with Trizol reagent. The libraries were amplified in two PCR steps, and the second step added a second sample barcode and Illumina TruSeq adapters. The libraries were sequenced on an Illumina NovaSeq using 2 x 150 bp paired-end reads. The study's processing was this. With migec v1.2.7, reads were demultiplexed and then collapsed into UMI-guided consensus sequences. Using mixcr v2.1.11, UMI consensuses were aligned to TRA and TRB V and J templates and then assembled into clonotypes. Clonotypes were classified as expanded or contracted when called significant by both edgeR and NoisET, with noise models trained on biological replicates. edgeR calls used a false discovery rate-adjusted p below 0.01 and a log2 fold-change threshold of 1. As an exploratory analysis of dynamics, PCA with hierarchical clustering was applied to max-normalized trajectories of the 1000 most abundant clonotypes. Separately sequenced CD4+ and CD8+ repertoires were used to assign the CD4 or CD8 phenotype of responding clones. The public reads were reanalyzed by TCRdb: fastp trimming at Q25, MiXCR alignment, in-frame beta chains only. Every CDR3 protein is listed once, alongside the most common genes and DNA of its rows. These V and J calls are TCRdb output, not the study's own analysis. Recorded for this sample are hundreds of thousands of distinct CDR3 sequences; over 15% of them occurred a single time. The top ten constitute about 12% of the sample.

Material: PBMCs or a T cell subset sorted from them (not recorded which). The sequence joins TRBV6-5 to TRBJ1-5; possibly the D gene is TRBD1, per 6 matching bases. The sequence came from an adult woman who had mild COVID-19 (a few samples of this study predate the infection). The sample titles of this study are shuffled in the database, so cell type and time point are left out; the donor was told from shared clones. The DNA is as follows: TGTGCCAGCAGCAGGGGACATAGCAATCAGCCCCAGCATTTT. This is translated as CASSRGHSNQPQHF.